This record concerns one T cell receptor beta chain sequence. Its antigen remains unidentified. This entry comes from a study of T-cell memory formation after mild COVID-19. The study, taken as a whole, reports: Day 37-peaking second-wave clones had unconfirmed SARS-CoV-2 specificity.

TCRdb called the 5' RACE reads again in MiXCR, with one record for every CDR3 protein. The data contain 550,000 to 700,000 distinct CDR3 sequences, about a sixth of them singletons. V trimming: 5 bases; J trimming: 4 bases; junction bases outside the gene matches: 5. The CDR3 is 15 residues long. CDR1 SGHTA and CDR2 FQGNSA come from the germline V gene. The chain joins TRBV7-2 to TRBJ2-2; TRBD2 aligns across 9 bases. Sequences were obtained from PBMCs or a T cell subset sorted from them (not recorded which). The source of this sequence is an adult woman who had mild COVID-19 (a few samples of this study predate the infection). Cell type and time point are not known. The CDR3 DNA sequence: TGTGCCAGCAGCCAGACTAGCGGAAGCACCGGGGAGCTGTTTTTT. It codes for CASSQTSGSTGELFF.